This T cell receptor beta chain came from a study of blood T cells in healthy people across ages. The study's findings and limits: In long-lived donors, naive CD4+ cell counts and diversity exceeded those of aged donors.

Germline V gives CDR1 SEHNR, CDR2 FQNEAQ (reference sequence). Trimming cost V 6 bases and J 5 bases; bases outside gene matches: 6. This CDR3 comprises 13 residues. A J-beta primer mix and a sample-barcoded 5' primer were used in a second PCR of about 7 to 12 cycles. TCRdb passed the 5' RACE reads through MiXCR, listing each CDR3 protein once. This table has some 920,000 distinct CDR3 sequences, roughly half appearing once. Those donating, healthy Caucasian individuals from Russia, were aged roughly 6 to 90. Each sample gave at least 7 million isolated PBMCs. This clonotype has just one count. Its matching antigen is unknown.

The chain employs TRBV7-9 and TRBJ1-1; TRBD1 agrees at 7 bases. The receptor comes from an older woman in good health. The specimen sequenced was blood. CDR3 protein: CASRDRTSTEAFF. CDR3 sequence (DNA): TGTGCCAGCAGGGACAGGACATCGACTGAAGCTTTCTTT.